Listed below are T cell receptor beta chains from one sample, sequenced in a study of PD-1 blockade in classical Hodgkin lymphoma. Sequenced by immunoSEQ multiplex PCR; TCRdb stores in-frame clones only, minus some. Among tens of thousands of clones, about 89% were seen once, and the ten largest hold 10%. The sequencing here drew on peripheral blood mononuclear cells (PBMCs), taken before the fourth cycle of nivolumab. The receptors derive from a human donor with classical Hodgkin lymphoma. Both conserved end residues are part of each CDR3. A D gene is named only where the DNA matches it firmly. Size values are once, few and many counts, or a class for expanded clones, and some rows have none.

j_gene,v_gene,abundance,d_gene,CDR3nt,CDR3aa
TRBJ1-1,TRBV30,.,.,TGTGCCTGGAGTCTTTCGGCGAACACTGAAGCTTTCTTT,CAWSLSANTEAFF
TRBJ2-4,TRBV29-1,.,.,TGCAGCGTTGACGGGACCGGGGGAAACATTCAGTACTTC,CSVDGTGGNIQYF
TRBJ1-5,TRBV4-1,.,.,TGCGCCAGCAGCCAAGAAGGGGGTTTAGGACAGCCCCAGCATTTT,CASSQEGGLGQPQHF
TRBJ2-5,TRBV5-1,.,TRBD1,TGCGCCAGCAGCCAAGACAGGGTTCAAGAGACCCAGTACTTC,CASSQDRVQETQYF
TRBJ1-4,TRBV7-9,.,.,TGTGCCGGGATAGGAGGGAGTGAAAAACTGTTTTTT,CAGIGGSEKLFF
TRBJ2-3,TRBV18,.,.,TGTGCCAGCTCACCACTCCAAGGCCTGGCAGATACGCAGTATTTT,CASSPLQGLADTQYF
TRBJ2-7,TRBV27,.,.,TGTGCCAGCAGTTCGGTAGGGAACTACGAGCAGTACTTC,CASSSVGNYEQYF
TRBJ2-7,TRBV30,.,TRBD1,TGTGCCTGGACCCCCGGGACAGTCTCCTACGAGCAGTACTTC,CAWTPGTVSYEQYF
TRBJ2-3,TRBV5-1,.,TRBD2,TGCGCCAGCAGCTTGTTGGTACTAGCGGGCGCCAAAAGCACAGATACGCAGTATTTT,CASSLLVLAGAKSTDTQYF
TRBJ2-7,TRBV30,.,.,TGTGCCTGGAGCCCAGGAGGGTACGAGCAGTACTTC,CAWSPGGYEQYF
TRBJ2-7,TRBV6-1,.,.,TGTGCCAGCAGTAGAGGCCCCGACGCCTACGAGCAGTACTTC,CASSRGPDAYEQYF
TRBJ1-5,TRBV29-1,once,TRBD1,TGCAGCGTTGCGGGACAGGGACAGCCCCAGCATTTT,CSVAGQGQPQHF
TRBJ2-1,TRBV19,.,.,TGTGCCAGTATCGGGCAGGGTGGGTACAATGAGCAGTTCTTC,CASIGQGGYNEQFF
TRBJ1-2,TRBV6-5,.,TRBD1,TGTGCCAGCAGTTATTCGGGACAGGAAAACTATGGCTACACCTTC,CASSYSGQENYGYTF
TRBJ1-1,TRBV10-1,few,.,TGCGCCAGCAGCGAGTCGCGAGGAGGTCCTGAAGCTTTCTTT,CASSESRGGPEAFF
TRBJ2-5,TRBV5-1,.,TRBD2,TGCGCCAGCAGCTGGGGACTAGCGGGGGGAGAGACCCAGTACTTC,CASSWGLAGGETQYF
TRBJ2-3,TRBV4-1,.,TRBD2,TGCGCCAGCAGCCAAGAGGGCGGGGGGACAAGCACAGATACGCAGTATTTT,CASSQEGGGTSTDTQYF
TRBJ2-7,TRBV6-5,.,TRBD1,TGTGCCAGCAGTTACTCGGGACAGGGCGGCTACGAGCAGTACTTC,CASSYSGQGGYEQYF
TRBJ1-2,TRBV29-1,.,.,TGCAGCGTTGAAGATCGTCACTATGGCTACACCTTC,CSVEDRHYGYTF
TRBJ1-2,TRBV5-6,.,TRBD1,TGTGCCAGCACAAAGGACAGGAACTATGGCTACACCTTC,CASTKDRNYGYTF
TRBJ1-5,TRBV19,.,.,TGTGCCAGTAGTATTGCCGGGAGGGGAGCCCAGCCCCAGCATTTT,CASSIAGRGAQPQHF
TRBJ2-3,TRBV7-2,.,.,TGTGCCAGCAGCGGGGCTAGTCGAGATACGCAGTATTTT,CASSGASRDTQYF
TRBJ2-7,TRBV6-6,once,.,TGTGCCAGCAGTTACGACGAGCAGTACTTC,CASSYDEQYF
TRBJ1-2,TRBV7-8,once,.,TGTGCCAGCAGCGCAATCCGGGACGGACGAAATGGCTACACCTTC,CASSAIRDGRNGYTF
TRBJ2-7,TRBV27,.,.,TGTGCCAGCAGTTTCCGGGACGGCCCCTACGAGCAGTACTTC,CASSFRDGPYEQYF
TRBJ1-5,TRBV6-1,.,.,TGTGCCAGCAGTGAAAACGGCAACCTAGGTCAGCCCCAGCATTTT,CASSENGNLGQPQHF
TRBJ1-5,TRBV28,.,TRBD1,TGTGCCAGCAGTCAGCCAGGGGGCTGGAATCAGCCCCAGCATTTT,CASSQPGGWNQPQHF
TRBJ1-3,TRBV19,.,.,TGTGCCACCTCCCTGTCGTCCCCAGGCCAAGGAAACACCATATATTTT,CATSLSSPGQGNTIYF
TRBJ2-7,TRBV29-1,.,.,TGCAGCGCACGACAGGGACTCTACTACGAGCAGTACTTC,CSARQGLYYEQYF
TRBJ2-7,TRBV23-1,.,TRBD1,TGCGCCAGCAGTCAAAACACAGGGGACCCCGGCGGGTTCGAGCAGTACTTC,CASSQNTGDPGGFEQYF
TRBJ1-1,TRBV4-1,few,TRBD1,TGCGCCAGCAGCCCCTTGACAGGGACCCTTGAAGCTTTCTTT,CASSPLTGTLEAFF
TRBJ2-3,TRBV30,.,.,TGTGCCGGCCGCCGGTCAGATACGCAGTATTTT,CAGRRSDTQYF
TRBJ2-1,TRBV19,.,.,TGTGCCAGTGAAACAAACGGGGGGCTCAATCTCTACAATGAGCAGTTCTTC,CASETNGGLNLYNEQFF